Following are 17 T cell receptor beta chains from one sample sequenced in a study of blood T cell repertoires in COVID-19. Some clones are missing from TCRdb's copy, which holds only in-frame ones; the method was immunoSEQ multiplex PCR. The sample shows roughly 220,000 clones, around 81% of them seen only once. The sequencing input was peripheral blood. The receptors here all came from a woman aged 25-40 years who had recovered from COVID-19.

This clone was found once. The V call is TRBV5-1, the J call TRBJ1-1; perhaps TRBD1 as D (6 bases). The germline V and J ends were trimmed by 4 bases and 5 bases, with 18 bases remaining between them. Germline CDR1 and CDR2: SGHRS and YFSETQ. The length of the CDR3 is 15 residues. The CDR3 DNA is TGCGCCAGCAGCCCTGCGGGGGGCGCAAGGACTGAAGCTTTCTTT. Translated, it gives CASSPAGGARTEAFF.

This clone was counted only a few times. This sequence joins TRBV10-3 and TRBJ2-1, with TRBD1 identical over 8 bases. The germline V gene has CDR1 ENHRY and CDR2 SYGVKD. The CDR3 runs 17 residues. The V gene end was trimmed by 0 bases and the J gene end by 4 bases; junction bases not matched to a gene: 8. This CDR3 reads CAISESTGEGIYNEQFF. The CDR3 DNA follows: TGTGCCATCAGTGAGTCGACAGGGGAAGGGATATACAATGAGCAGTTCTTC.

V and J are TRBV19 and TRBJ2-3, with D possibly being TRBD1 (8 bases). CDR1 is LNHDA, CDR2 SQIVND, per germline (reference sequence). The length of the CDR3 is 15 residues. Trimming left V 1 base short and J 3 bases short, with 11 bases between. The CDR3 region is CASSIAQGGTDTQYF. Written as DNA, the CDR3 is TGTGCCAGTAGTATAGCACAGGGGGGGACAGATACGCAGTATTTT.

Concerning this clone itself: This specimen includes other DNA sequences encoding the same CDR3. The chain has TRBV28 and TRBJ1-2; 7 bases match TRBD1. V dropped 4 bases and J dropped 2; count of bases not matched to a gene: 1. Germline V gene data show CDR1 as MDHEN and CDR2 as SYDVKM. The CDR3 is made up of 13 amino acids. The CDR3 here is CASSSGQNYGYTF. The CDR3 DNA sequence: TGTGCCAGCAGTTCGGGACAGAACTATGGCTACACCTTC.

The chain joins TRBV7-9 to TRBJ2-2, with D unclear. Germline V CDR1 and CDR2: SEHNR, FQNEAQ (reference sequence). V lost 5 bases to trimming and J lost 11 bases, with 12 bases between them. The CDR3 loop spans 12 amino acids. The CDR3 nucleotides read TGTGCCAGCAGCCCTCGGTATGATGAGCTGTTTTTT. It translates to CASSPRYDELFF. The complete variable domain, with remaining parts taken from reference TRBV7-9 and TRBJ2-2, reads DTGVSQNPRHKITKRGQNVTFRCDPISEHNRLYWYRQTLGQGPEFLTYFQNEAQLEKSRLLSDRFSAERPKGSFSTLEIQRTEQGDSAMYLCASSPRYDELFFGEGSRLTVL.

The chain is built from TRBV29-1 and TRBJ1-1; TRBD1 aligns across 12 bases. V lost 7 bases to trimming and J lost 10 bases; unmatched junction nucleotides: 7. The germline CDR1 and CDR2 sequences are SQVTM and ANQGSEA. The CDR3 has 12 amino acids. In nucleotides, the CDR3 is TGCAGCGCCCGGGGACAGGGGGCGCGAGCTTTCTTT. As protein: CSARGQGARAFF.

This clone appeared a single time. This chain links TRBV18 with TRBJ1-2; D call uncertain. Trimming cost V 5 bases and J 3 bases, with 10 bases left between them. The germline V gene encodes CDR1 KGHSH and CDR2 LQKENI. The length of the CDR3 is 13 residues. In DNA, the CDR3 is TGTGCCAGCTCATCGCCCGAGGACTATGGCTACACCTTC. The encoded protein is CASSSPEDYGYTF.

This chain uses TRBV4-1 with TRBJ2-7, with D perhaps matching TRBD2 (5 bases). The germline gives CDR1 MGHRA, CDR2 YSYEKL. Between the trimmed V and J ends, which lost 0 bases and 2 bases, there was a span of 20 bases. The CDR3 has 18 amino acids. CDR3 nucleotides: TGCGCCAGCAGCCAAGAACAAAAGGCTTACGGGGTTCCCTACGAGCAGTACTTC. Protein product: CASSQEQKAYGVPYEQYF.

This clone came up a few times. CDR3 sequence (DNA): TGCGCCAGCAGCCACCTGGAAGCGAGCACTGAAGCTTTCTTT. Translation: CASSHLEASTEAFF. The rearrangement uses TRBV4-1 and TRBJ1-1; D ambiguous. The V end lost 3 bases, the J end lost 4 bases, and 12 bases lay between the germline ends. The CDR3 is 14 residues long. Germline V CDR1 and CDR2: MGHRA, YSYEKL.

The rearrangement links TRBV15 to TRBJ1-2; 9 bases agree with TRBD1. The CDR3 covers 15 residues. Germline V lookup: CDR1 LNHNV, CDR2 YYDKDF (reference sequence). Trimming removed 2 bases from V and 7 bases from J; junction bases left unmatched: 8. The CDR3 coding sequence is TGTGCCACCAGCAGACTGGGACAGGGTGTTTTTGGCTACACCTTC. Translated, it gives CATSRLGQGVFGYTF.

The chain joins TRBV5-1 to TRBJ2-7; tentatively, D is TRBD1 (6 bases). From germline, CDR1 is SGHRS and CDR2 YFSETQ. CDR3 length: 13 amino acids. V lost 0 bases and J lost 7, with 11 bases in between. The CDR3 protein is CASSLVQGGEQYF. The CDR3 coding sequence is TGCGCCAGCAGCTTGGTACAGGGCGGGGAGCAGTACTTC.

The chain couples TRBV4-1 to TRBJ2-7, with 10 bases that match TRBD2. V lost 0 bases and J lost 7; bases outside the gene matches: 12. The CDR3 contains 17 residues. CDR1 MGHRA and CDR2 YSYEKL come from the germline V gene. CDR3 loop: CASSQDGASGGVGEQYF. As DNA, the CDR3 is TGCGCCAGCAGCCAAGATGGGGCTAGCGGGGGTGTGGGGGAGCAGTACTTC.

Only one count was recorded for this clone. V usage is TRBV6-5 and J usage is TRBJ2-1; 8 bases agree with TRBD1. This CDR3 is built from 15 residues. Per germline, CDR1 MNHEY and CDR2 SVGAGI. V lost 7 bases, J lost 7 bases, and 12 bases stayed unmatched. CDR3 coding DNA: TGTGCCAGCATGAGTGAGGACAGGGTGACGAATGAGCAGTTCTTC. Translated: CASMSEDRVTNEQFF.

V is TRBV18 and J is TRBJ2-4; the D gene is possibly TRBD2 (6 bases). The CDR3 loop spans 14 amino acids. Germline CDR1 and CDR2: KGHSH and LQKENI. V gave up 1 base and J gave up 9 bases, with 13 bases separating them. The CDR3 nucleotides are TGTGCCAGCTCACCACGGGGGGTGATGAGCATTCAGTACTTC. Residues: CASSPRGVMSIQYF.

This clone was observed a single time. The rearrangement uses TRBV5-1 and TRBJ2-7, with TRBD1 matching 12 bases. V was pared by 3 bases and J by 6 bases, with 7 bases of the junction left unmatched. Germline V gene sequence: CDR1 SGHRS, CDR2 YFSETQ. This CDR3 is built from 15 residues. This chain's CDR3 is CASSSTGTGGGEQYF. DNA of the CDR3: TGCGCCAGCAGCTCCACCGGGACAGGGGGCGGCGAGCAGTACTTC. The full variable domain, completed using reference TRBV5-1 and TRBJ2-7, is KAGVTQTPRYLIKTRGQQVTLSCSPISGHRSVSWYQQTPGQGLQFLFEYFSETQRNKGNFPGRFSGRQFSNSRSEMNVSTLELGDSALYLCASSSTGTGGGEQYFGPGTRLTVT.

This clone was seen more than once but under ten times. The CDR3 is CASSLLKGTGRFF. CDR3 sequence (DNA): TGTGCCAGCAGTTTACTTAAAGGGACAGGGCGGTTCTTC. This chain connects TRBV28 to TRBJ2-1, with 9 positions matching TRBD1. Germline V gene sequence: CDR1 MDHEN, CDR2 SYDVKM. Trimming at V came to 2 bases and at J to 15 bases, leaving 8 bases not matched to a gene. The CDR3 runs to 13 residues.

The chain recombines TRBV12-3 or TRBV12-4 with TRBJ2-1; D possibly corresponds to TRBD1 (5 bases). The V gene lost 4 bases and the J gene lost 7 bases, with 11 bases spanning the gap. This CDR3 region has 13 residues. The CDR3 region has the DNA TGTGCCAGCAGTTGGCGCAGGGATAATGAGCAGTTCTTC. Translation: CASSWRRDNEQFF.